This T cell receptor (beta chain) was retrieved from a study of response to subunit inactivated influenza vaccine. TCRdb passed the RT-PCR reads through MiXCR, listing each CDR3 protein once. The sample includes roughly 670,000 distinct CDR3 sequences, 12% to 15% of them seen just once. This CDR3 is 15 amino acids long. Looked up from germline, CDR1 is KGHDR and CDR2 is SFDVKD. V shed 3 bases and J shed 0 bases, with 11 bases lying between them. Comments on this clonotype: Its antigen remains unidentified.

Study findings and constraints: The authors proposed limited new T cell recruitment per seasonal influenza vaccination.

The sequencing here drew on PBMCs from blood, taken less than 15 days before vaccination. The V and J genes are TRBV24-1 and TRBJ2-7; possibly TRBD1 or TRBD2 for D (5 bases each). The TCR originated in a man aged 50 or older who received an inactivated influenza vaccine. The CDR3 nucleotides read TGTGCCACCAGTGATACGGGGCGAAGCTCCTACGAGCAGTACTTC. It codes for CATSDTGRSSYEQYF.